One and the same sample provided the 23 T cell receptor beta chains below, sequenced in a study of T cells expressing NK-cell markers. From its re-call of the 5' RACE reads, TCRdb lists each CDR3 protein once, without DNA. The sample includes some 340,000 distinct CDR3 sequences. The sequenced sample consisted of blood T cells: a sorted CD56 or NKG2C T cell subset, CD4+ or CD8+ T cells, or bulk PBMC T cells (not recorded which). The receptors were gathered from a man between 18 and 69 years old in good health.

Here the CDR3 reads CASSLEPQLVTGELFF. The J gene is TRBJ2-2, the V gene TRBV7-2. CDR3 length: 16 residues. CDR1 is SGHTA and CDR2 is FQGNSA in the germline V gene.

V is TRBV12-3 or TRBV12-4 and J is TRBJ1-6. This CDR3 region has 19 residues. CDR3 protein: CASSLRGLLQSSYNSPLHF.

The rearrangement uses TRBV12-2 and TRBJ1-4; TCRdb selects TRBD1, and the lack of DNA leaves this call unchecked. TRBV12-2 is given as a pseudogene. The CDR3 consists of 14 residues. The CDR3 region is CASRLLGRGEKLFF.

The rearrangement links TRBV6-1 to TRBJ2-7; the TRBD1 assignment by TCRdb is unverifiable without DNA. The germline V gene encodes CDR1 MNHNS and CDR2 SASEGT. The CDR3 runs to 15 residues. The CDR3 region is CASSAGQGGRHEQYF.

This sequence joins TRBV7-9 and TRBJ2-3; the TCRdb D gene call, TRBD2, has no DNA to confirm it. The CDR3 has 17 amino acids. Per the germline V gene, CDR1 is SEHNR and CDR2 is FQNEAQ (reference sequence). The CDR3 loop is CASSSPSGGAYTDTQYF.

The chain is built from TRBV6-2 or TRBV6-3 and TRBJ2-7; TCRdb indicates TRBD1, and absent DNA this call remains unverified. CDR3 size: 13 residues. The germline CDR1 and CDR2 sequences are MNHEY and SVGEGT. The CDR3 is CASSRRGLGEQYF.

The chain recombines TRBV24-1 with TRBJ2-1; TCRdb gives TRBD1 as the D gene, but with no DNA this cannot be confirmed. Germline lookup yields CDR1 KGHDR and CDR2 SFDVKD. The CDR3 consists of 17 residues. This chain's CDR3 is CATSDPRRQGSYNEQFF.

V and J are TRBV5-1 and TRBJ2-1; the TRBD1 assignment by TCRdb is unverifiable without DNA. CDR1 is SGHRS and CDR2 is YFSETQ in the germline V gene. The CDR3 covers 15 residues. The CDR3 region is CASSLVGQGWNEQFF.

This chain joins TRBV18 and TRBJ1-2; TCRdb calls TRBD1, which cannot be checked without DNA. The length of the CDR3 is 15 residues. The germline V gene has CDR1 KGHSH and CDR2 LQKENI. This CDR3 is CASSPTGAFIYGYTF.

The rearrangement links TRBV15 to TRBJ1-1. The CDR3 spans 17 residues. Germline CDR1 and CDR2: LNHNV and YYDKDF (reference sequence). CDR3 sequence reads: CATSRDLTDGRNTEAFF. Combining the CDR3 with reference TRBV15 and TRBJ1-1 gives the whole variable domain DAMVIQNPRYQVTQFGKPVTLSCSQTLNHNVMYWYQQKSSQAPKLLFHYYDKDFNNEADTPDNFQSRRPNTSFCFLDIRSPGLGDTAMYLCATSRDLTDGRNTEAFFGQGTRLTVV.

The V and J genes are TRBV5-1 and TRBJ2-7; lacking DNA, the TRBD2 call made by TCRdb goes unchecked. Per the germline V gene, CDR1 is SGHRS and CDR2 is YFSETQ. This CDR3 region has 15 residues. Here the CDR3 reads CASSFQGRAAYEQYF.

The V gene is TRBV2, the J gene TRBJ2-7; TCRdb gives TRBD1 as the D gene, but with no DNA this cannot be confirmed. The germline gives CDR1 SNHLY, CDR2 FYNNEI. This CDR3 region has 11 residues. CDR3: CATGTAYEQYF.

The chain carries TRBV5-1 and TRBJ2-3; as DNA is missing, the TRBD2 call by TCRdb cannot be tested. The CDR3 contains 16 residues. Germline-derived CDR1 and CDR2 are SGHRS and YFSETQ. The CDR3 region is CASSPGGLRSTDTQYF.

The genes are TRBV30 and TRBJ2-2; TCRdb proposes TRBD2, but this gene call is untestable without DNA. From germline, CDR1 is GTSNPN and CDR2 SVGIG (reference sequence). The length of the CDR3 is 15 residues. The CDR3 is CAWSVGGANTGELFF. The full variable domain, rest sourced from reference TRBV30 and TRBJ2-2, is SQTIHQWPATLVQPVGSPLSLECTVEGTSNPNLYWYRQAAGRGLQLLFYSVGIGQISSEVPQNLSASRPQDRQFILSSKKLLLSDSGFYLCAWSVGGANTGELFFGEGSRLTVL.

The chain uses TRBV18 and TRBJ2-5. The CDR3 has 13 amino acids. Germline CDR1 and CDR2: KGHSH and LQKENI. The CDR3 sequence: CASSPGVLETQYF.

CDR3 sequence reads: CASSLGGAASPLHF. This chain links TRBV7-9 with TRBJ1-6; no DNA is available, so the TRBD1 call from TCRdb remains unchecked. This CDR3 has 14 residues. Germline CDR1 SEHNR, CDR2 FQNEAQ (reference sequence).

This chain uses TRBV7-8 with TRBJ2-6; with no DNA, the TCRdb D assignment of TRBD1 cannot be verified. The CDR3 extends over 19 amino acids. Germline V gene sequence: CDR1 SGHVS, CDR2 FQNEAQ. CDR3 loop: CASSRGGAGVTSGANVLTF.

The CDR3 sequence is CASSLTSGGDKLDEQFF. The chain joins TRBV7-9 to TRBJ2-1; the D gene TCRdb calls, TRBD2, cannot be checked with no DNA. The CDR3 is made up of 17 amino acids. CDR1 is SEHNR, CDR2 FQNEAQ, per germline (reference sequence).

The V and J genes are TRBV5-5 and TRBJ2-7; TCRdb's assignment of TRBD1 cannot be checked, as there is no DNA. CDR1 is SGHKS, CDR2 YYEKEE, per germline (reference sequence). This CDR3 region has 15 residues. The CDR3: CASSQFSGQQYEQYF.

The genes are TRBV20-1 and TRBJ2-5; absent DNA, TCRdb's TRBD1 call cannot be checked. The CDR3 totals 14 residues. The V gene's germline CDR1 is DFQATT and CDR2 SNEGSKA (reference sequence). CDR3: CSAPVQGAGETQYF.

This sequence joins TRBV20-1 and TRBJ2-2; TCRdb names TRBD1, which stays unverified in the absence of DNA. CDR1 and CDR2 from the germline V gene are DFQATT and SNEGSKA (reference sequence). The CDR3 totals 18 residues. The CDR3 here is CSANGGTGNKANTGELFF.

CDR3 in amino acids: CASSESRANNSPLHF. The J gene is TRBJ1-6, the V gene TRBV6-1; the D call from TCRdb, TRBD1, cannot be confirmed without DNA. The CDR3 extends over 15 amino acids. CDR1 and CDR2 from the germline V gene are MNHNS and SASEGT.

The chain employs TRBV6-2 or TRBV6-3 and TRBJ2-1; the TCRdb call, TRBD1, lacks DNA for checking. CDR1 and CDR2 from the germline V gene are MNHEY and SVGEGT. This CDR3 has 15 residues. CDR3: CASSKPQGARYEQFF.